The entry below gives a single T cell receptor beta chain sequence along with its context. The data were taken from a study of blood T cell repertoires in COVID-19. Profiled with immunoSEQ multiplex PCR; TCRdb holds only in-frame clones, not every one. This table holds more than 95,000 clones, about four fifths found once. The receptor's source is a man aged 55 to 70 with acute or convalescent COVID-19. The sequenced material came from peripheral blood.

DNA of the CDR3: TGTGCCAGCAGACAGGGGAGGAATTCACCCCTCCACTTT. It encodes CASRQGRNSPLHF. This rearrangement joins TRBV12-3 or TRBV12-4 to TRBJ1-6; 7 bases line up with TRBD1. The CDR3 runs to 13 residues. With V trimmed by 6 bases and J by 7 bases, 3 bases remained unmatched.